This passage covers 10 T cell receptor beta chains from one sample sequenced in a study of cytomegalovirus exposure and HLA in healthy donors. 60 Vbeta and 13 Jbeta primers were used in PCR. The table came from immunoSEQ multiplex PCR; TCRdb's copy has only in-frame clones and leaves some out. The sample gives fewer than 200,000 clones, roughly 80% of which show up once; about 4.3% is in the top ten. Sequencing input: PBMCs. Receptor source: a woman aged 50 to 60 in good health and CMV-seropositive.

The chain combines TRBV29-1 with TRBJ2-7; TRBD1 is a possible D gene (6 bases). CDR3 length: 13 residues. V was clipped by 6 bases and J by 0 bases, with 12 bases between them. Looked up from germline, CDR1 is SQVTM and CDR2 is ANQGSEA. CDR3 sequence (DNA): TGCAGCGTGTCCGGGACAACCTCCTACGAGCAGTACTTC. Its translation is CSVSGTTSYEQYF.

V is TRBV9 and J is TRBJ2-1; 8 bases line up with TRBD2. The CDR3 spans 18 residues. After removal of 0 bases from V and 7 bases from J, the junction contained 15 bases not matched to a gene. The V gene's germline CDR1 is SGDLS and CDR2 YYNGEE. The DNA for the CDR3 is TGTGCCAGCAGCGTAGAGGGGTATTGGAGCGGGAGAAATAATGAGCAGTTCTTC. Protein: CASSVEGYWSGRNNEQFF.

The V call is TRBV11-3, the J call TRBJ2-3; D unclear. The V gene lost 0 bases and the J gene lost 5 bases, with 6 bases spanning the gap. The CDR3 is 13 amino acids. In germline, CDR1 is SGHNT, CDR2 YENEEA. The DNA of the CDR3 is TGTGCCAGCAGCTTAGATCTGAGAGATACGCAGTATTTT. It specifies CASSLDLRDTQYF.

This clone was found a few times. The chain links TRBV11-3 to TRBJ2-2; TRBD2 agrees at 8 bases. The V segment lost 5 bases and the J segment 1 base; nucleotides outside the gene matches: 3. This CDR3 region has 15 residues. Germline V lookup: CDR1 SGHNT, CDR2 YENEEA. The CDR3 spells CASSPRGGNTGELFF. The CDR3 DNA reads as TGTGCCAGCAGCCCTCGGGGGGGGAACACCGGGGAGCTGTTTTTT.

CDR3 residues: CASSFGAGGTDTQYF. The CDR3 region has the DNA TGTGCCAGCAGTTTCGGGGCGGGAGGCACAGATACGCAGTATTTT. V is TRBV28 and J is TRBJ2-3; 7 bases line up with TRBD2. Unmatched junction bases numbered 4, after V lost 3 bases and J lost 1 base. The CDR3 covers 15 residues. Germline values: CDR1 MDHEN, CDR2 SYDVKM.

The V call is TRBV29-1, the J call TRBJ2-1, with TRBD1 matching over 8 bases. From germline, CDR1 is SQVTM and CDR2 ANQGSEA. The J segment lost 7 bases and the V segment lost 4 bases, leaving 6 bases of the junction unmatched. The length of the CDR3 is 13 residues. The CDR3 DNA sequence: TGCAGCGTTGGACAGGGGCCCGAAAATGAGCAGTTCTTC. Residues: CSVGQGPENEQFF.

The rearrangement uses TRBV7-9 and TRBJ1-2; a weak D match, TRBD1 (5 bases). The V end lost 6 bases, the J end lost 0 bases, and 8 bases lay between the germline ends. Germline V gives CDR1 SEHNR, CDR2 FQNEAQ (reference sequence). CDR3 size: 13 residues. The CDR3 reads CASRQAANYGYTF. Here the CDR3 DNA reads TGTGCCAGCAGACAGGCGGCTAACTATGGCTACACCTTC.

The chain links TRBV15 to TRBJ1-3; the D gene is possibly TRBD1 (6 bases). Trimming cost V 4 bases and J 5 bases, with 15 bases left between them. The CDR3 covers 15 residues. The germline CDR1 and CDR2 sequences are LNHNV and YYDKDF (reference sequence). The CDR3 here is CATSNSQGVRNTIYF. The CDR3 DNA sequence: TGTGCCACCAGCAACTCACAGGGTGTTAGAAACACCATATATTTT.

The V gene is TRBV19, the J gene TRBJ1-2; tentative D call: TRBD1 (6 bases). CDR1 and CDR2 (germline): LNHDA, SQIVND (reference sequence). CDR3 size: 12 residues. V was trimmed by 5 bases and J by 8 bases, leaving 12 bases between them. CDR3 nucleotides: TGTGCCAGTAGTGCCGGGGGGGGCGGCTACACCTTC. Translation: CASSAGGGGYTF.

There are a few counts of this clone. The genes are TRBV14 and TRBJ2-2, with 8 bases that match TRBD1. The ends lost 3 bases at V and 4 bases at J; junction bases unmatched: 10. CDR1 is SGHDN and CDR2 is FVKESK in the germline V gene. The CDR3 sequence is 17 residues long. The CDR3 loop is CASSHLGVTGATGELFF. CDR3 coding DNA: TGTGCCAGCAGCCACCTTGGGGTGACAGGGGCCACCGGGGAGCTGTTTTTT.